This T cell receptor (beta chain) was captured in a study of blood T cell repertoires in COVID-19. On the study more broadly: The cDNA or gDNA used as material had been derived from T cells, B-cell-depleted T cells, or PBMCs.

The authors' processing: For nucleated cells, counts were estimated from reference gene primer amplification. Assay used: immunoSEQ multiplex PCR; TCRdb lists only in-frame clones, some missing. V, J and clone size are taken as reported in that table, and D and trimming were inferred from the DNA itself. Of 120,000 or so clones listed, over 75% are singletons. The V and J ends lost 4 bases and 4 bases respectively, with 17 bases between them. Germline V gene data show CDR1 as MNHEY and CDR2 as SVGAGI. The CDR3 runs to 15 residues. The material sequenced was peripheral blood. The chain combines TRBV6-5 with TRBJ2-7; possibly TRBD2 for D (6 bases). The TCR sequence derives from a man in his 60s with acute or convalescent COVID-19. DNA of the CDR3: TGTGCCAGCAGTTTGGACCCTAGCGCACATTACGAGCAGTACTTC. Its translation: CASSLDPSAHYEQYF.